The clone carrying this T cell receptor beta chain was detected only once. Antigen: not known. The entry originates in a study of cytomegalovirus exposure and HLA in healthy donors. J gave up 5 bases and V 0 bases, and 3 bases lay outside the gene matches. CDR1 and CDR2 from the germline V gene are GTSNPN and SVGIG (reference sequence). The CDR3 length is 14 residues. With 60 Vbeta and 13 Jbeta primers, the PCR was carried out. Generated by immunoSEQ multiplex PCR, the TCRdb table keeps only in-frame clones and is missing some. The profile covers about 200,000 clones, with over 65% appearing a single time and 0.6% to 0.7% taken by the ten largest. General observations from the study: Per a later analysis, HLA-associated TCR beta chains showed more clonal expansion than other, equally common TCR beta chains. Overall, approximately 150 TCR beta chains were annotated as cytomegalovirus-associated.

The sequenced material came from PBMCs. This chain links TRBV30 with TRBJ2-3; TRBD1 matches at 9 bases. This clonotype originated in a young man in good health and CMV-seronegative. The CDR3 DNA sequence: TGTGCCTGGAGTGTACAGGGGGCCGGAGATACGCAGTATTTT. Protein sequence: CAWSVQGAGDTQYF.